The clone carrying this T cell receptor beta chain has ten or more counts. In TCRdb, the PCR reads were re-called with MiXCR into one record per CDR3 protein. The table has about 100,000 distinct CDR3 sequences, around a fifth seen once. The CDR3 has 15 residues. Trimming took 0 bases from V and 7 from J, leaving 15 bases between them. Germline V lookup: CDR1 LGHDT, CDR2 YNNKEL (reference sequence). The data were taken from a study of molecular identifiers for immune sequencing clone quantification. Across the whole study: In the replicates, RNA derived from around 18,000 or 91,000 naive CD8 cells was divided into five parts, and four were sequenced.

The TCR originated in a human donor in good health. Some libraries in this study had Jurkat cell RNA spiked in. Material: naive CD8+ T cells from blood, with Jurkat cell RNA spiked in. As to subset: FACS-sorted CD8+CD4-CCR7+CD45RA+ naive T cells. The chain links TRBV3-1 to TRBJ1-2, with unresolved D. The CDR3 DNA is TGTGCCAGCAGCCAAGAGGCGGGAGGAGGCTCTGGCTACACCTTC. It encodes CASSQEAGGGSGYTF. Drawing the rest from reference TRBV3-1 and TRBJ1-2, the complete variable domain is DTAVSQTPKYLVTQMGNDKSIKCEQNLGHDTMYWYKQDSKKFLKIMFSYNNKELIINETVPNRFSPKSPDKAHLNLHINSLELGDSAVYFCASSQEAGGGSGYTFGSGTRLTVV.